These T cell receptor beta chains were read from a single sample in a study of CD8+ T cells in alopecia areata. Only in-frame clones appear in the TCRdb table, and some are missing; sequencing was by immunoSEQ multiplex PCR. The table includes around 120,000 clones, approximately 60% detected once. This specimen consisted of CD4+ T cells sorted from blood, obtained at week 4, from a patient treated with tofacitinib. The receptor set was obtained from a human donor with alopecia areata. Each CDR3 is given without its conserved first and last residue.

TRBV27	TRBJ2-5	ASSLSGRETQY
TRBV30	TRBJ1-5	AWSLRSNQPQH
TRBV27	TRBJ2-5	ASSLTGTEETQY
TRBV6-5	TRBJ1-1	ASSYNRGTEAF
TRBV15	TRBJ1-6	ATSRGGFGTGRDVGSPLH
TRBV27	TRBJ2-7	ASSLSGTESDEQY
TRBV30	TRBJ2-1	AWKGGGRASNEQF
TRBV4-3	TRBJ1-2	ASSQGHDGANYGYT
TRBV2	TRBJ2-2	ASSTTGNTGELF
TRBV7-2	TRBJ2-7	ASSTNYGYEQY
TRBV29-1	TRBJ2-4	SVRDRNIQY
TRBV5-6	TRBJ1-2	ASSFRDRDYGYT
TRBV27	TRBJ2-7	ASTTLAGPIYEQY
TRBV29-1	TRBJ1-1	SVRDTPEAF
TRBV19	TRBJ2-3	ASSTLTGGTDTQY
TRBV7-9	TRBJ1-2	ASVDGPNYGYT
TRBV4-1	TRBJ2-3	ASSQGGQAADTQY
TRBV5-4	TRBJ2-1	ASSLALREGREQF
TRBV30	TRBJ1-1	ASALFGDTEAF
TRBV2	TRBJ1-1	ASSAGVTEAF
TRBV30	TRBJ1-5	AWSLGAERQPQH
TRBV2	TRBJ1-4	ASSDGVNEKLF
TRBV28	TRBJ2-2	ASTILAGANTGELF
TRBV7-9	TRBJ1-2	ASSPRTGSNYGYT
TRBV5-4	TRBJ2-1	ASSLPGLAGPF
TRBV4-1	TRBJ2-7	ASSQARDSSYEQY
TRBV19	TRBJ2-7	ASSPLAGSFEQY